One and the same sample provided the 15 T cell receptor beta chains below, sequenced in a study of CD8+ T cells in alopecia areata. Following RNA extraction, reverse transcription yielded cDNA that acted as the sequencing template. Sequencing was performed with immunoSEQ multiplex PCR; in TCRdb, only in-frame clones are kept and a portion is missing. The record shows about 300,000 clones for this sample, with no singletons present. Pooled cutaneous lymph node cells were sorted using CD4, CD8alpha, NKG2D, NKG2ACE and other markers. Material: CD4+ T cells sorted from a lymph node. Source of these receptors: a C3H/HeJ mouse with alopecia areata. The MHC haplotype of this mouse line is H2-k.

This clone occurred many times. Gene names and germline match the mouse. CDR3 protein: CASSTPGQGKTEVFF. The CDR3 DNA, read in part, is TGTGCTAGCAGTACCCCGGGACAAGGGAAAACA. The genes are TRBV17 and TRBJ1-1; TRBD1 is a possible D gene (6 bases). Sequencing ends 4 residues short of the CDR3 end; the germline J gene provides the rest. Per germline, CDR1 MNHDT and CDR2 YYDKIL. This CDR3 region has 15 residues.

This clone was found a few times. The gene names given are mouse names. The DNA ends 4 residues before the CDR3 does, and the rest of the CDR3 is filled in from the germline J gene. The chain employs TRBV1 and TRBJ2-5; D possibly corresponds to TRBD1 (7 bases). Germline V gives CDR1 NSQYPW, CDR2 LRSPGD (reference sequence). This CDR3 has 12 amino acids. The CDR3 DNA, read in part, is TGCACCTCCGGGGGGACAGAAGAC. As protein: CTSGGTED. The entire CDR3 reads CTSGGTEDTQYF. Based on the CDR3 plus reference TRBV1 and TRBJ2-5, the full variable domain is VTLLEQNPRWRLVPRGQAVNLRCILKNSQYPWMSWYQQDLQKQLQWLFTLRSPGDKEVKSLPGADYLATRVTDTELRLQVANMSQGRTLYCTSGGTEDTQYFGPGTRLLVL.

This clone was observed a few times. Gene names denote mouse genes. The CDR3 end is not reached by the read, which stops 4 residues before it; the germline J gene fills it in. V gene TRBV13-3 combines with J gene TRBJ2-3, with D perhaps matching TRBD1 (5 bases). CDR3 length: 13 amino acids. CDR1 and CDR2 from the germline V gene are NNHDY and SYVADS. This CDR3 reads CASSDQGGETLYF. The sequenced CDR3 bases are TGTGCCAGCAGTGATCAGGGTGGAGAA.

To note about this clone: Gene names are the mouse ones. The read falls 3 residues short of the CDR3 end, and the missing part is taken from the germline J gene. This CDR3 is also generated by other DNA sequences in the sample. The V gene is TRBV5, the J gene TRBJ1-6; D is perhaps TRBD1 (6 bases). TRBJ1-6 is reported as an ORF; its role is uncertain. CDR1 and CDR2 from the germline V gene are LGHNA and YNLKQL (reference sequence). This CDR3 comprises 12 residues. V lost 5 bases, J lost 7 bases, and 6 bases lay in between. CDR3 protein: CASSRGNSPLYF. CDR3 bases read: TGTGCCAGCAGCAGGGGGAATTCGCCC.

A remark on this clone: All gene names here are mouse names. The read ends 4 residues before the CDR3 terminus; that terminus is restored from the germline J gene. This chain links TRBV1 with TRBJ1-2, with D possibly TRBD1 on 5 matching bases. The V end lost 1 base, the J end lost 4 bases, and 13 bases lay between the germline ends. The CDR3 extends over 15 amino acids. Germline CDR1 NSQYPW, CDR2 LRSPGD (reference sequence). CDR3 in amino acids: CTCSAASREASDYTF. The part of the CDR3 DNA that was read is TGCACCTGCAGTGCAGCCTCCAGGGAGGCCTCC.

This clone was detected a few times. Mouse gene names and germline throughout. The sequenced CDR3 bases are TGTGCCAGCAGTGAGCAGGGGCATAACTATGCT. Translating gives CASSEQGHNYA. The full CDR3 sequence reads CASSEQGHNYAEQFF. The gene calls are TRBV13-1 and TRBJ2-1; D might be TRBD1 (6 bases). The read falls 4 residues short of the CDR3 end, and the missing part is taken from the germline J gene. Germline assignment: CDR1 NSHNY and CDR2 SYGAGN. Deletions cut 2 bases from V and 0 bases from J, with 9 bases between. The CDR3 totals 15 residues.

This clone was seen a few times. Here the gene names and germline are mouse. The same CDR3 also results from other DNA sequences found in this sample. The sequenced CDR3 bases are TGTGCCAGCAGTATATCTGGGGGACAAGAC. This gives the protein CASSISGGQD. The whole CDR3 protein is CASSISGGQDTQYF. V usage is TRBV19 and J usage is TRBJ2-5; 7 bases agree with TRBD2. The read ends 4 residues shy of where the CDR3 ends; the end is completed using the germline J gene. The CDR3 loop spans 14 amino acids. Germline V gives CDR1 FNHDT, CDR2 SITEND (reference sequence). With V trimmed by 1 base and J by 3 bases, 2 bases remained unmatched.

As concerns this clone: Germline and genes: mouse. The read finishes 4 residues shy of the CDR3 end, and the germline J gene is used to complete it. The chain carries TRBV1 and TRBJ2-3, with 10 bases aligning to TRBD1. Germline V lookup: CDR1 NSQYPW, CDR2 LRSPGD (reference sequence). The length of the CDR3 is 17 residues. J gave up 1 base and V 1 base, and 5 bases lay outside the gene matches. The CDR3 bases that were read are TGCACCTGCAGTGCAGGGACAGGGGGGGGAGGTGCAGAA. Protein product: CTCSAGTGGGGAE. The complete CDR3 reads CTCSAGTGGGGAETLYF.

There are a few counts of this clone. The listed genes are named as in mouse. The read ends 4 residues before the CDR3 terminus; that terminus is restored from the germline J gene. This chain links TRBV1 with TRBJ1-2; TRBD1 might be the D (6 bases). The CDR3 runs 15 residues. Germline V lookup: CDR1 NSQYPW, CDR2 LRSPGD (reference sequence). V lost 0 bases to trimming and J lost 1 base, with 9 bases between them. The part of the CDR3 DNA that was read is TGCACCTGCAGTGCAGAGGGGACAATAAACTCC. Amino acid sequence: CTCSAEGTINS. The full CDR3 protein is CTCSAEGTINSDYTF.

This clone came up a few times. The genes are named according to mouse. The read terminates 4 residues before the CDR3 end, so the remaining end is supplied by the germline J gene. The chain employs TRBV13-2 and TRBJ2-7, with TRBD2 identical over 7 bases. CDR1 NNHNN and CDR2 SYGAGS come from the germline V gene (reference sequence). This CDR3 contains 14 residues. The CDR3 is CASGEVGGFYEQYF. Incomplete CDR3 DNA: TGTGCCAGCGGTGAAGTTGGGGGGTTTTAT.

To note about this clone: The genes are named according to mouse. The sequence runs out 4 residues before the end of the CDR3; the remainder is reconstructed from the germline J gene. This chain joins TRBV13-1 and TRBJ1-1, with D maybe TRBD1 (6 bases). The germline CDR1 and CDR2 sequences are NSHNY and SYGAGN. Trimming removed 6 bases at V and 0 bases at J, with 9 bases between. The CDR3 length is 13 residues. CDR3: CASNQGSNTEVFF. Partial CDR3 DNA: TGTGCCAGCAACCAGGGGTCAAACACA.

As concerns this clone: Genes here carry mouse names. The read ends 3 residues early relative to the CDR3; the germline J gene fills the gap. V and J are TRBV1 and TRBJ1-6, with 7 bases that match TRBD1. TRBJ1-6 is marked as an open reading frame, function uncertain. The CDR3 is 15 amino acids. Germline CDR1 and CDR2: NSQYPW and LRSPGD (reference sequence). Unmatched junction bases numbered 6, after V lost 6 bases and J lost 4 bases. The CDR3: CTCSTQGLYNSPLYF. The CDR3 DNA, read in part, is TGCACCTGCAGCACACAGGGGTTGTATAATTCGCCC.

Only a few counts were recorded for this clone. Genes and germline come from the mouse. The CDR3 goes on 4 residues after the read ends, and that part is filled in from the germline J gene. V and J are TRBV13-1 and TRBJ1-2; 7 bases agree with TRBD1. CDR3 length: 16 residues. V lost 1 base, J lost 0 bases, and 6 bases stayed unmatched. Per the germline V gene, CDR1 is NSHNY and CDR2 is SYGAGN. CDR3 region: CASSDLEGASNSDYTF. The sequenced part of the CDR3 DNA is TGTGCCAGCAGTGATTTGGAGGGGGCGTCAAACTCC.

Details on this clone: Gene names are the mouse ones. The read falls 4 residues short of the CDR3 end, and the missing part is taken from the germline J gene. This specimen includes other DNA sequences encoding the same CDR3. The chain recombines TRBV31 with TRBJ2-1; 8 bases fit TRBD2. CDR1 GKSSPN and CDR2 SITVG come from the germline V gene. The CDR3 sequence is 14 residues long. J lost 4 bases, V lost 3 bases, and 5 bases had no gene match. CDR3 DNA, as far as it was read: TGTGCCTGGAGCCTAGGACTGGGTTATGCT. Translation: CAWSLGLGYA. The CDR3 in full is CAWSLGLGYAEQFF.

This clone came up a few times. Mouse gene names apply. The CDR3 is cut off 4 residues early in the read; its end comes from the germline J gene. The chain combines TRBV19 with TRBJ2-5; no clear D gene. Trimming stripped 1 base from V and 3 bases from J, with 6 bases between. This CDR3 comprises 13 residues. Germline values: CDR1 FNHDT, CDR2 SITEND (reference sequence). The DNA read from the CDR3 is TGTGCCAGCAGTATACAGGAGCAAGAC. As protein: CASSIQEQD. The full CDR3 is CASSIQEQDTQYF.